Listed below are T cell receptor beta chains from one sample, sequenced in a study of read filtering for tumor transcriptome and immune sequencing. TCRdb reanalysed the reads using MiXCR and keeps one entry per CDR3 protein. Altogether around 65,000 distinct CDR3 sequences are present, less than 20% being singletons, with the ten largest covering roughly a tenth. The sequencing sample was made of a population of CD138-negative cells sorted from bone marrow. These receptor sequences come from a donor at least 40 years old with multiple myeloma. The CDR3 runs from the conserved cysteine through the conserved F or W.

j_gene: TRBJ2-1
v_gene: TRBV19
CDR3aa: CASSISGGAYNEQFF

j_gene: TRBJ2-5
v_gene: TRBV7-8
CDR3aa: CASSRREGHYKETQYF

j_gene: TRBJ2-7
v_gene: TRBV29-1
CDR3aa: CSVRNRVGSYEQYF

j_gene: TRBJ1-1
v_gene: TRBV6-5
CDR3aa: CASRSGQTIMNTEAFF

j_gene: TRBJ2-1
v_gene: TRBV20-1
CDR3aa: CSARTSGRAYNEQFF

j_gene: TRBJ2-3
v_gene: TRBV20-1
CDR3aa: CSAIGLATDTQYF

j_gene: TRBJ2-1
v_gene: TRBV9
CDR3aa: CASSVGLAIRNEQFF

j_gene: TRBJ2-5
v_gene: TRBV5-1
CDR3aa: CASSLSELETQYF

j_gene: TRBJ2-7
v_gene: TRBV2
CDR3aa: CASRRDFSYEQYF

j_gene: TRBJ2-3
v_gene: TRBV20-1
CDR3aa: CSARDRWSSGRTDTQYF

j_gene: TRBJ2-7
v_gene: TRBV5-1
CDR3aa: CASSFDGSYEQYF

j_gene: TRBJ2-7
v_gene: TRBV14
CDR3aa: CASSQDRGQYF

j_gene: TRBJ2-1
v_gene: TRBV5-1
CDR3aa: CASGSGREAQFF

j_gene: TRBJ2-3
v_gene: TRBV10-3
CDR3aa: CANRGGAGDTQYF